Following are 18 T cell receptor beta chains from one sample sequenced in a study of blood T cell repertoires in COVID-19. Measured with immunoSEQ multiplex PCR; TCRdb has only the in-frame clones, and not every one. The sample consists of about 180,000 clones, 86% of them appearing once. The specimen was peripheral blood. The origin of the receptors is a man in his fifties or sixties with active or convalescent COVID-19.

The chain couples TRBV5-1 to TRBJ2-5, with 13 nucleotides matching TRBD2. Germline CDR1 is SGHRS and CDR2 is YFSETQ. The CDR3 loop spans 17 amino acids. Germline trimming cut 4 bases from V and 4 bases from J; bases unmatched to any gene: 10. This CDR3 is CASSPVMTSGRSETQYF. In DNA, the CDR3 is TGCGCCAGCAGCCCGGTTATGACTAGCGGGAGGTCAGAGACCCAGTACTTC.

About this clone itself: Sequence at one end of the junction differs from germline and may be a read error. The CDR3: CASSRDKLSDEQYF. The CDR3 DNA reads TGTGCCAGCAGCCGGGACAAACTCTCCGACGAGCAGTACTTC. The rearrangement joins TRBV2 to TRBJ2-7, with D possibly being TRBD1 (6 bases). The CDR3 is 14 amino acids. The germline V gene encodes CDR1 SNHLY and CDR2 FYNNEI.

The chain carries TRBV19 and TRBJ2-2, with unresolved D. The germline V and J ends were trimmed by 3 bases and 2 bases, with 4 bases remaining between them. The CDR3 contains 13 residues. Germline V lookup: CDR1 LNHDA, CDR2 SQIVND (reference sequence). CDR3 residues: CASSMSNTGELFF. For the CDR3, the DNA is TGTGCCAGTAGTATGAGTAACACCGGGGAGCTGTTTTTT.

The chain couples TRBV2 to TRBJ2-3; 7 bases map to TRBD1. Germline V lookup: CDR1 SNHLY, CDR2 FYNNEI. V shed 2 bases and J 8 bases; nucleotides not matched to a gene: 13. The CDR3 runs to 16 residues. CDR3 sequence (DNA): TGTGCCAGCAGTGAATTAGGGGACAGCTCGGTCGGTACGCAGTATTTT. Its protein product is CASSELGDSSVGTQYF.

This clone was detected a few times. The V and J genes are TRBV24-1 and TRBJ1-5; 9 bases agree with TRBD1. V trimming: 4 bases; J trimming: 5 bases; junction bases outside the gene matches: 5. Germline CDR1 reads KGHDR; CDR2 reads SFDVKD. The CDR3 sequence is 15 residues long. CDR3 nucleotide sequence: TGTGCCACCAGTGACGTTACAGGGGGCGATCAGCCCCAGCATTTT. This gives the protein CATSDVTGGDQPQHF.

This chain links TRBV11-2 with TRBJ1-6, with D tentatively TRBD1 (6 bases). The CDR3 consists of 13 residues. The ends were cut back, 8 bases at V and 6 bases at J, with 11 bases in the middle. Germline assignment: CDR1 SGHAT and CDR2 FQNNGV. In DNA, the CDR3 is TGTGCCAGCGGGGGACACTCTAATTCACCCCTCCACTTT. Protein: CASGGHSNSPLHF.

This chain links TRBV9 with TRBJ2-5; 8 bases line up with TRBD2. CDR3 length: 14 amino acids. V dropped 4 bases and J dropped 2; count of bases not matched to a gene: 4. Germline V lookup: CDR1 SGDLS, CDR2 YYNGEE. The CDR3 DNA follows: TGTGCCAGCAGCCCTCCGGGGGGGCAAGAGACCCAGTACTTC. It codes for CASSPPGGQETQYF.

The chain uses TRBV5-1 and TRBJ2-7, with TRBD2 matching over 14 bases. Germline V lookup: CDR1 SGHRS, CDR2 YFSETQ. After removal of 4 bases from V and 6 bases from J, the junction contained 9 bases not matched to a gene. The CDR3 consists of 16 residues. The DNA for the CDR3 is TGCGCCAGCAGCATAGGACTAGCGGGAGGTTCGCGCGAGCAGTACTTC. Protein: CASSIGLAGGSREQYF.

This clone was counted between two and nine times. The chain is built from TRBV6-5 and TRBJ1-2; D may be TRBD1 (5 bases). Germline assignment: CDR1 MNHEY and CDR2 SVGAGI. V was pared by 4 bases and J by 2 bases, with 11 bases between. This CDR3 has 14 amino acids. CDR3 residues: CASSLREGNYGYTF. DNA for the CDR3: TGTGCCAGCAGTTTACGGGAGGGGAACTATGGCTACACCTTC.

This clone appeared once. The chain is built from TRBV28 and TRBJ2-3, with 8 bases aligning to TRBD2. V lost 7 bases and J lost 4; bases outside the gene matches: 13. In germline, CDR1 is MDHEN, CDR2 SYDVKM. This CDR3 is built from 16 residues. CDR3 in amino acids: CASTGVIAGMADTQYF. The CDR3, as DNA: TGTGCCAGCACAGGCGTTATAGCGGGGATGGCAGATACGCAGTATTTT.

This clone was seen a few times. The chain carries TRBV19 and TRBJ1-1; D gene unclear. The CDR3 has 15 residues. V lost 5 bases and J lost 1, with 14 bases in between. The germline V gene has CDR1 LNHDA and CDR2 SQIVND (reference sequence). The CDR3 DNA follows: TGTGCCAGTAGTCTTGCCCCGGGGAGGAACACTGAAGCTTTCTTT. Translation: CASSLAPGRNTEAFF. The full variable domain, rest sourced from reference TRBV19 and TRBJ1-1, is DGGITQSPKYLFRKEGQNVTLSCEQNLNHDAMYWYRQDPGQGLRLIYYSQIVNDFQKGDIAEGYSVSREKKESFPLTVTSAQKNPTAFYLCASSLAPGRNTEAFFGQGTRLTVV.

The genes are TRBV7-9 and TRBJ2-3, with 8 positions matching TRBD2. The CDR3 is made up of 15 amino acids. After removal of 1 base from V and 2 bases from J, the junction contained 2 bases not matched to a gene. Germline V gene lookup returns CDR1 SEHNR and CDR2 FQNEAQ (reference sequence). CDR3 sequence reads: CASSLDGGDTDTQYF. The CDR3 DNA sequence: TGTGCCAGCAGCTTAGACGGGGGGGACACAGATACGCAGTATTTT. Full variable domain (missing parts from reference TRBV7-9 and TRBJ2-3): DTGVSQNPRHKITKRGQNVTFRCDPISEHNRLYWYRQTLGQGPEFLTYFQNEAQLEKSRLLSDRFSAERPKGSFSTLEIQRTEQGDSAMYLCASSLDGGDTDTQYFGPGTRLTVL.

The rearrangement links TRBV11-1 to TRBJ2-5; 9 nucleotides line up with TRBD2. Germline V lookup: CDR1 SGHAT, CDR2 FQDESV (reference sequence). Trimming cost V 3 bases and J 4 bases; bases outside gene matches: 9. The CDR3 extends over 16 amino acids. The CDR3 is CASSFSASGVGETQYF. The DNA of the CDR3 is TGTGCCAGCAGCTTTTCGGCTAGCGGGGTGGGAGAGACCCAGTACTTC.

The rearrangement joins TRBV7-9 to TRBJ2-3; 7 bases line up with TRBD2. CDR1 and CDR2 (germline): SEHNR, FQNEAQ (reference sequence). Germline trimming cut 2 bases from V and 6 bases from J; bases unmatched to any gene: 14. The CDR3 has 17 amino acids. The CDR3, as DNA: TGTGCCAGCAGCTTAAGGTTCGGCGGGAGCCTTATTGATACGCAGTATTTT. Protein product: CASSLRFGGSLIDTQYF.

There are a few counts of this clone. V is TRBV19 and J is TRBJ2-2; D not certain. Per germline, CDR1 LNHDA and CDR2 SQIVND (reference sequence). Trimming took 7 bases from V and 6 from J, leaving 12 bases between them. The CDR3 contains 13 residues. For the CDR3, the DNA is TGTGCCAGTATTAATATGGGCGCCGGGGAGCTGTTTTTT. This sequence encodes CASINMGAGELFF.

The V gene is TRBV30, the J gene TRBJ1-2; maybe TRBD1 (5 bases). With 7 bases removed from V and 14 bases from J, the gap between germline ends came to 20 bases. The germline CDR1 and CDR2 sequences are GTSNPN and SVGIG (reference sequence). CDR3 length: 11 amino acids. DNA of the CDR3: TGTGCCTCATCCCAAAGTGACAGTAGGACCTTC. Protein: CASSQSDSRTF. The complete variable domain, with remaining parts taken from reference TRBV30 and TRBJ1-2, reads SQTIHQWPATLVQPVGSPLSLECTVEGTSNPNLYWYRQAAGRGLQLLFYSVGIGQISSEVPQNLSASRPQDRQFILSSKKLLLSDSGFYLCASSQSDSRTFGSGTRLTVV.

The chain uses TRBV5-1 and TRBJ1-2; 8 bases map to TRBD1. Per the germline V gene, CDR1 is SGHRS and CDR2 is YFSETQ. The CDR3 is 15 residues long. V dropped 0 bases and J dropped 14; count of bases not matched to a gene: 15. The CDR3 loop is CASSLAGTGGQVGTF. DNA of the CDR3: TGCGCCAGCAGCTTGGCTGGGACAGGTGGGCAAGTCGGAACCTTC.

The chain uses TRBV7-6 and TRBJ2-2; 7 bases align to TRBD2. The CDR3 length is 14 residues. CDR1 and CDR2 from the germline V gene are SGHVS and FNYEAQ. V lost 1 base to trimming and J lost 4 bases; unmatched junction nucleotides: 0. The CDR3 here is CASSLGTSTGELFF. CDR3 DNA sequence: TGTGCCAGCAGCTTAGGGACTAGCACCGGGGAGCTGTTTTTT.